This T cell receptor (beta chain) originates from a study of identical twins. This clonotype was seen a handful of times. TCRdb redid the calling of the 5' RACE reads with MiXCR, one entry per CDR3 protein. This sample has roughly 220,000 distinct CDR3 sequences, with 5.5% to 7.5% found just once. The CDR3 runs to 16 residues. CDR1 and CDR2 from the germline V gene are LGHDT and YNNKEL (reference sequence). V was clipped by 0 bases and J by 4 bases; unmatched bases: 8. The same data also went into a second study, on T cells expressing NK-cell markers.

Sequenced input: CD8+ T cells sorted from blood. The rearrangement links TRBV3-1 to TRBJ1-2; 7 nucleotides agree with TRBD1. The clonotype originates from a woman aged 18-35 years in good health. CDR3 sequence: CASSQDSQDRSYGYTF. In DNA, the CDR3 is TGTGCCAGCAGCCAAGATTCGCAGGACAGGAGCTATGGCTACACCTTC.